Listed here are 4 T cell receptor beta chains from one sample, sequenced in a study of CD8 T cells in ankylosing spondylitis. Findings and caveats of the study: There was a TCR beta motif, made of several highly homologous variants, that appeared characteristic of ankylosing spondylitis blood.

The antigens for these receptors are not known. TCRdb ran MiXCR on the 5' RACE reads and lists one entry per CDR3 protein. The repertoire has a few hundred thousand distinct CDR3 sequences, 5.5% to 7.5% of them found once; the top ten carry 13% to 15%. The material sequenced was blood, either unsorted or a sorted T cell fraction (not recorded which). These receptors all come from a male donor with ankylosing spondylitis.

In its sample, this clonotype was seen many times. J is TRBJ2-2 and V is TRBV10-2; TRBD2 might be the D (6 bases). The germline V gene has CDR1 WSHSY and CDR2 SAAADI. The CDR3 is 13 amino acids. V shed 6 bases and J shed 9 bases, with 14 bases lying between them. CDR3 protein: CASSTSWGWELFF. CDR3 DNA sequence: TGCGCCAGCAGCACTAGCTGGGGATGGGAGCTGTTTTTT.

This clonotype was seen ten or more times. The chain joins TRBV5-1 to TRBJ2-7; D tentatively reads TRBD1 or TRBD2 (5 bases each). Germline V gives CDR1 SGHRS, CDR2 YFSETQ. V lost 4 bases and J 5 bases, leaving 16 bases between the germline ends. The CDR3 is made up of 14 amino acids. The CDR3 bases are TGCGCCAGCAGCGACGGGACCTTCCATCACGAGCAGTACTTC. Amino acids: CASSDGTFHHEQYF.

This clonotype showed up just a few times. The chain is built from TRBV30 and TRBJ1-2; D unresolved. The V end was cut by 1 base, the J end by 5 bases, with 23 bases between. CDR3 length: 17 residues. Germline CDR1 and CDR2: GTSNPN and SVGIG (reference sequence). CDR3 sequence reads: CAWSGLPRPTNLYGYTF. For the CDR3, the DNA is TGTGCCTGGAGTGGGTTGCCTCGCCCGACCAACCTTTATGGCTACACCTTC. Filled out from reference TRBV30 and TRBJ1-2, the complete variable domain reads SQTIHQWPATLVQPVGSPLSLECTVEGTSNPNLYWYRQAAGRGLQLLFYSVGIGQISSEVPQNLSASRPQDRQFILSSKKLLLSDSGFYLCAWSGLPRPTNLYGYTFGSGTRLTVV.

The chain carries TRBV5-1 and TRBJ2-5, with D possibly called TRBD1 or TRBD2 (5 bases each). Germline V gene sequence: CDR1 SGHRS, CDR2 YFSETQ. CDR3 size: 13 residues. Trimming cost V 4 bases and J 7 bases, with 14 bases left between them. CDR3 nucleotides: TGCGCCAGCAGCCCGGGACCCTCTGGGACCCAGTACTTC. Translation gives CASSPGPSGTQYF.